This paragraph reports one T cell receptor (beta chain). The sample holds other DNA sequences that translate to the same CDR3. Per the original data handling: Amplification of reference gene primers was used by the study to estimate nucleated cell counts. Sequencing was performed with immunoSEQ multiplex PCR; in TCRdb, only in-frame clones are kept and a portion is missing. The D gene and trimming were derived from the DNA, and the V and J assignments and clone size from that table. The sample has about 180,000 clones, more than 90% seen once. These data belong to a study of blood T cell repertoires in COVID-19. As for the study in general: Sample material is recorded as cDNA or gDNA derived from T cells, B-cell-depleted T cells, or PBMCs.

The CDR3 extends over 11 amino acids. Trimming removed 4 bases from V and 5 bases from J, with 3 bases in between. Per germline, CDR1 MDHEN and CDR2 SYDVKM. This sequence joins TRBV28 and TRBJ1-5; D remains unclear. The sequencing sample was made of peripheral blood. The sequence was obtained from a man aged 50 or older with acute or convalescent COVID-19. CDR3 coding DNA: TGTGCCAGCAGTTCATATCAGCCCCAGCATTTT. It encodes CASSSYQPQHF.